A single sample is the source of the 25 T cell receptor beta chains below, sequenced in a study of T-cell memory formation after mild COVID-19. MiXCR, applied by TCRdb to the 5' RACE reads, yields one record per CDR3 protein. The repertoire holds 470,000 or so distinct CDR3 sequences, approximately 19% seen once, with roughly 21% in the top ten. What was sequenced was PBMCs or a T cell subset sorted from them (not recorded which). Receptors originate from a man between 18 and 29 years old who had mild COVID-19 (a few samples of this study predate the infection). Cell type and time point are not known.

The chain has TRBV11-2 and TRBJ2-1; D call uncertain. Between the trimmed V and J ends, which lost 5 bases and 9 bases, there was a span of 14 bases. The CDR3 length is 13 residues. Per the germline V gene, CDR1 is SGHAT and CDR2 is FQNNGV. CDR3 region: CASSLKIETEQFF. CDR3 sequence (DNA): TGTGCCAGCAGCCTGAAGATAGAAACTGAGCAGTTCTTC.

This rearrangement joins TRBV6-2 or TRBV6-3 to TRBJ2-7, with 12 bases matching TRBD1. Germline V CDR1 and CDR2: MNHEY, SVGEGT. J was trimmed by 7 bases and V by 0 bases; bases with no gene match: 13. This CDR3 spans 18 amino acids. The CDR3 DNA sequence: TGTGCCAGCAGTTACTCGCGCACGGGACAGGGGGCGCGGGGGGAGCAGTACTTC. Its translation: CASSYSRTGQGARGEQYF.

J is TRBJ1-1 and V is TRBV5-5; 8 nucleotides agree with TRBD1. This CDR3 has 15 amino acids. J was trimmed by 4 bases and V by 5 bases; bases with no gene match: 10. In germline, CDR1 is SGHKS, CDR2 YYEKEE (reference sequence). The CDR3 region is CASSWDRWSGTEAFF. The DNA for the CDR3 is TGTGCCAGCAGTTGGGACAGGTGGTCGGGCACTGAAGCTTTCTTT.

This clonotype has just a few counts. V gene TRBV7-6 combines with J gene TRBJ2-5; D may be TRBD1 (6 bases). V was clipped by 3 bases and J by 2 bases, with 13 bases between them. From germline, CDR1 is SGHVS and CDR2 FNYEAQ. The CDR3 length is 15 residues. The CDR3 nucleotides read TGTGCCAGCAGCTTGGATTGGGGGCTGCAAGAGACCCAGTACTTC. Its translation: CASSLDWGLQETQYF.

The chain employs TRBV28 and TRBJ2-7; 13 bases fit TRBD2. With 1 base clipped from V and 2 bases from J, the junction kept 8 bases outside the gene matches. CDR3 length: 18 amino acids. Germline values: CDR1 MDHEN, CDR2 SYDVKM. Written as DNA, the CDR3 is TGTGCCAGCAGTTTATTCCGACCCGGGACTAGCGGGACCTACGAGCAGTACGTC. Amino acids: CASSLFRPGTSGTYEQYV.

The sample holds a few counts of this clonotype. This sequence joins TRBV24-1 and TRBJ2-3, with D hard to call. V was pared by 5 bases and J by 5 bases, with 7 bases between. The CDR3 has 12 amino acids. From germline, CDR1 is KGHDR and CDR2 SFDVKD. CDR3 amino acids: CATSGSGDTQYF. DNA for the CDR3: TGTGCCACCAGTGGCTCCGGAGATACGCAGTATTTT.

The chain links TRBV24-1 to TRBJ1-1; tentatively, D is TRBD1 (6 bases). Trimming shortened V by 6 bases and J by 1 base, and 8 bases separated the two germline ends. The V gene's germline CDR1 is KGHDR and CDR2 SFDVKD. There are 13 residues in the CDR3. The CDR3 sequence is CATSLGGNTEAFF. CDR3 nucleotide sequence: TGTGCCACCAGTCTAGGGGGGAACACTGAAGCTTTCTTT.

This clonotype has more than one count but fewer than ten. The chain uses TRBV7-3 and TRBJ2-5; TRBD1 matches 7 bases. Germline CDR1 reads SGHTA; CDR2 reads FQGTGA. Losses at the gene ends were 1 base for V and 2 bases for J; bases not matched to a gene: 4. CDR3 length: 15 residues. The CDR3 coding sequence is TGTGCCAGCAGCTTAATAGGGGGCCTACAAGAGACCCAGTACTTC. It encodes CASSLIGGLQETQYF. Variable domain in full (rest from reference TRBV7-3 and TRBJ2-5): GAGVSQTPSNKVTEKGKYVELRCDPISGHTALYWYRQSLGQGPEFLIYFQGTGAADDSGLPNDRFFAVRPEGSVSTLKIQRTERGDSAVYLCASSLIGGLQETQYFGPGTRLLVL.

This chain connects TRBV3-1 to TRBJ2-3; D gene ambiguous. This CDR3 has 16 residues. V was clipped by 1 base and J by 0 bases, with 11 bases between them. Germline V gives CDR1 LGHDT, CDR2 YNNKEL (reference sequence). CDR3 bases: TGTGCCAGCAGCCAAGGGGTAGCCGCTAGCACAGATACGCAGTATTTT. Translating it yields CASSQGVAASTDTQYF.

This clonotype was seen a handful of times. The V and J genes are TRBV24-1 and TRBJ2-2; no clear D gene. CDR1 and CDR2 (germline): KGHDR, SFDVKD. Deletions cut 4 bases from V and 4 bases from J, with 12 bases between. The CDR3 is 15 residues long. CDR3 sequence: CATSENGERTGELFF. CDR3 sequence (DNA): TGTGCCACCAGTGAAAATGGCGAGCGCACCGGGGAGCTGTTTTTT.

The chain employs TRBV27 and TRBJ2-5; TRBD1 matches 10 bases. Per germline, CDR1 MNHEY and CDR2 SMNVEV (reference sequence). This CDR3 region has 14 residues. The ends lost 5 bases at V and 5 bases at J; junction bases unmatched: 5. This chain's CDR3 is CASSRQGAAETQYF. In DNA form, the CDR3 reads TGTGCCAGCAGTCGACAGGGGGCGGCGGAGACCCAGTACTTC.

The genes are TRBV28 and TRBJ2-3, with TRBD1 identical over 9 bases. This CDR3 region has 11 residues. The J segment lost 14 bases and the V segment lost 4 bases, leaving 4 bases of the junction unmatched. From germline, CDR1 is MDHEN and CDR2 SYDVKM. The CDR3 sequence: CASSSQGAPYF. CDR3 in DNA: TGTGCCAGCAGTTCACAGGGGGCCCCGTATTTT.

V and J are TRBV28 and TRBJ2-7; D is unresolved. The V end lost 3 bases, the J end lost 2 bases, and 11 bases lay between the germline ends. Germline V lookup: CDR1 MDHEN, CDR2 SYDVKM. The CDR3 totals 14 residues. The CDR3: CASSFAGFPYEQYV. The CDR3 bases are TGTGCCAGCAGTTTCGCCGGCTTCCCCTACGAGCAGTACGTC.

This clonotype came up many times. The genes are TRBV3-1 and TRBJ2-7; maybe TRBD1 (6 bases). The ends were cut back, 3 bases at V and 3 bases at J, with 6 bases in the middle. The CDR3 totals 12 residues. The germline V gene has CDR1 LGHDT and CDR2 YNNKEL (reference sequence). Here the CDR3 reads CASSQDSYEQYF. CDR3 bases: TGTGCCAGCAGCCAGGACAGCTACGAGCAGTACTTC.

This clonotype has just a few counts. This rearrangement joins TRBV28 to TRBJ2-7, with TRBD1 identical over 8 bases. V shed 3 bases and J 5 bases; nucleotides not matched to a gene: 6. The CDR3 contains 14 residues. The germline V gene encodes CDR1 MDHEN and CDR2 SYDVKM. CDR3 bases: TGTGCCAGCAGTTTCTGGACAGGGATGAACGAGCAGTACGTC. Amino acids: CASSFWTGMNEQYV.

Concerning this clonotype: The germline gene is not matched at one end of the junction; a read error may be the cause. The V gene is TRBV10-2, the J gene TRBJ2-7, with D perhaps being TRBD1 or TRBD2 (5 bases each). The CDR3 extends over 12 amino acids. The germline CDR1 and CDR2 sequences are WSHSY and SAAADI. The CDR3 DNA sequence: TGCGCCAGCAGTGGGGGGACCGGCGAGGAGTACTTC. Residues: CASSGGTGEEYF.

The genes are TRBV20-1 and TRBJ2-2, with D unclear. Trimming shortened V by 0 bases and J by 8 bases, and 10 bases separated the two germline ends. Germline V lookup: CDR1 DFQATT, CDR2 SNEGSKA (reference sequence). This CDR3 region has 13 residues. CDR3 coding DNA: TGCAGTGCTAGAGATCTAATATCGGGGGAGCTGTTTTTT. It codes for CSARDLISGELFF.

The CDR3 is CASRVLGAPTYEQYF. CDR3 nucleotide sequence: TGTGCCAGCAGAGTCTTGGGGGCGCCCACCTACGAGCAGTACTTC. The gene calls are TRBV27 and TRBJ2-7; perhaps TRBD1 as D (6 bases). V shed 6 bases and J shed 2 bases, with 17 bases lying between them. This CDR3 contains 15 residues. Germline CDR1 reads MNHEY; CDR2 reads SMNVEV (reference sequence).

V is TRBV5-6 and J is TRBJ1-2; no firm D call. This CDR3 contains 13 residues. CDR1 is SGHDT and CDR2 is YYEEEE in the germline V gene. Trimming took off 4 bases at V and 4 bases at J, with 11 bases between the two ends. DNA for the CDR3: TGTGCCAGCAGCCTTTTCGGTTTCTATGGCTACACCTTC. It is translated as CASSLFGFYGYTF. The whole variable domain, filled in from reference TRBV5-6 and TRBJ1-2, reads DAGVTQSPTHLIKTRGQQVTLRCSPKSGHDTVSWYQQALGQGPQFIFQYYEEEERQRGNFPDRFSGHQFPNYSSELNVNALLLGDSALYLCASSLFGFYGYTFGSGTRLTVV.

This chain uses TRBV11-2 with TRBJ2-7; 7 bases map to TRBD1. The CDR3 loop spans 15 amino acids. With 3 bases clipped from V and 2 bases from J, the junction kept 7 bases outside the gene matches. Germline CDR1 reads SGHAT; CDR2 reads FQNNGV. CDR3 protein: CASSLWGTVAYEQYF. The DNA of the CDR3 is TGTGCCAGCAGCTTGTGGGGGACAGTGGCCTACGAGCAGTACTTC.

This clonotype was detected a few times. The chain carries TRBV30 and TRBJ2-3, with D possibly matching TRBD1 (6 bases). The CDR3 runs to 14 residues. Deletions cut 2 bases from V and 1 base from J, with 10 bases between. Germline V CDR1 and CDR2: GTSNPN, SVGIG (reference sequence). Here the CDR3 DNA reads TGTGCCTGGAGTCAGGGGTATGGCACAGATACGCAGTATTTT. Translated, it gives CAWSQGYGTDTQYF.

This clonotype came up a few times. The chain has TRBV5-1 and TRBJ2-3; D might be TRBD1 or TRBD2, each matching 6 bases. The CDR3 totals 15 residues. In germline, CDR1 is SGHRS, CDR2 YFSETQ. V was pared by 4 bases and J by 2 bases, with 14 bases between. CDR3 amino acids: CASSRGGLLTDTQYF. For the CDR3, the DNA is TGCGCCAGCAGCCGTGGGGGGCTTCTCACAGATACGCAGTATTTT.

The V call is TRBV5-1, the J call TRBJ2-7, with D possibly matching TRBD2 (5 bases). The V gene lost 7 bases and the J gene lost 2 bases, with 16 bases spanning the gap. There are 14 residues in the CDR3. CDR1 SGHRS and CDR2 YFSETQ come from the germline V gene. The CDR3 coding sequence is TGCGCCAGCGTTGGCACGGGGAATCCCTACGAGCAGTACTTC. This sequence encodes CASVGTGNPYEQYF.

The chain couples TRBV7-2 to TRBJ2-5; possibly TRBD2 for D (5 bases). Trimming shortened V by 6 bases and J by 4 bases, and 12 bases separated the two germline ends. This CDR3 has 13 residues. Germline V CDR1 and CDR2: SGHTA, FQGNSA. The CDR3 DNA follows: TGTGCCAGCAGGGACGACTACCCAGAGACCCAGTACTTC. It encodes CASRDDYPETQYF.

The chain links TRBV6-2 or TRBV6-3 to TRBJ2-3; TRBD2 aligns across 10 bases. The germline V gene encodes CDR1 MNHEY and CDR2 SVGEGT. This CDR3 comprises 15 residues. The V gene end was trimmed by 0 bases and the J gene end by 5 bases; junction bases not matched to a gene: 2. In nucleotides, the CDR3 is TGTGCCAGCAGTTACTCAAGACTAGCGGGAGATACGCAGTATTTT. This encodes CASSYSRLAGDTQYF.